This T cell receptor beta chain was identified during a study of response to subunit inactivated influenza vaccine. This clonotype was counted at least ten times. Its antigen is currently unknown. V lost 0 bases, J lost 6 bases, and 9 bases stayed unmatched. This CDR3 is 15 amino acids long. Germline values: CDR1 SQVTM, CDR2 ANQGSEA. Study-wide results and limits: There was a suggestion from the authors that each seasonal influenza vaccination recruits few new T cells.

TCRdb analysed the RT-PCR reads with MiXCR anew, one entry per CDR3 protein. The sample shows 500,000 to 750,000 distinct CDR3 sequences, approximately 15% of them seen only once. The sample consisted of PBMCs from blood, taken 11 to 12 days after vaccination. The clonotype originates from a man in his forties or fifties who received an inactivated influenza vaccine. The rearrangement links TRBV29-1 to TRBJ2-7; 9 positions agree with TRBD1. The CDR3 is CSVEDLGQGNSEQYF. In nucleotides, the CDR3 is TGCAGCGTTGAAGATCTTGGACAGGGGAATTCCGAGCAGTACTTC.